This T cell receptor (beta chain) was obtained from a study of T cell changes during pregnancy in multiple sclerosis. Repertoires were generated with immunoSEQ multiplex PCR, while TCRdb's copy carries only in-frame clones and drops some. Of roughly 51,000 clones in the sample, roughly 92% were seen once. There are 15 residues in the CDR3. Trimming left V 1 base short and J 1 base short, with 12 bases between. Per the germline V gene, CDR1 is SGHRS and CDR2 is YFSETQ. The sequence came from a female donor with multiple sclerosis, enrolled in a pregnancy study. The rearrangement links TRBV5-1 to TRBJ2-7; weak D call: TRBD1 (6 bases). The input for sequencing was CD8+ T cells from peripheral blood mononuclear cells, taken before pregnancy. DNA of the CDR3: TGCGCCAGCAGCTTGCTGGGGGCTAGATCCTACGAGCAGTACTTC. This translates into CASSLLGARSYEQYF.